The rows below give T cell receptor beta chains drawn from one sample of a study. TCRdb processed the 5' RACE reads anew with MiXCR; each CDR3 protein has one entry. The repertoire includes tens of thousands of distinct CDR3 sequences, 30% of them detected once, and approximately 4% sits in the top ten. Source material: tumor-infiltrating memory CD4+ T cells sorted from the breast tumor. The source is a female donor with breast cancer. Both conserved end residues are part of each CDR3. A D gene is named only where the DNA matches it firmly. The size field is filled for only some rows; it gives once, few, many or a size class.

v_call	j_call	d_call	clone_size	cdr3_nt	cdr3_aa
TRBV7-2	TRBJ2-3	NA	NA	TGTGCCAGCAGCTTAAGGGAGGATACGCAGTATTTT	CASSLREDTQYF
TRBV4-2	TRBJ2-7	TRBD1	NA	TGTGCCAGCAGCCAGGGGGACAGCCGCTCCTACGAGCAGTACTTC	CASSQGDSRSYEQYF
TRBV6-1	TRBJ1-1	NA	NA	TGTGCCAGCACTCTGGCGGCCGAGGTGGCTGAAGCTTTCTTT	CASTLAAEVAEAFF
TRBV5-1	TRBJ2-1	NA	few	TGCGCCAGCGGGAGCTCCTACAATGAGCAGTTCTTC	CASGSSYNEQFF
TRBV28	TRBJ2-2	NA	few	TGTGCCAGCAGTTTTGTTTTCGCGAACACCGGGGAGCTGTTTTTT	CASSFVFANTGELFF
TRBV6-1	TRBJ2-5	NA	NA	TGTGCCAGCATGAAACTGATGGGGGAGACCCAGTACTTC	CASMKLMGETQYF
TRBV5-4	TRBJ2-1	TRBD2	many	TGTGCCAGCAGACGGGGGGGCTCCTACAATGAGCAGTTCTTC	CASRRGGSYNEQFF
TRBV3-1	TRBJ2-7	TRBD2	NA	TGTGCCAGCAGCGTAGGGACTAGGGGCTACGAGCAGTACTTC	CASSVGTRGYEQYF
TRBV6-1	TRBJ2-3	TRBD1	NA	TGTGCCAACAGTCGAAGCAGACCCGGGACAGTAATCACAGATACGCAGTATTTT	CANSRSRPGTVITDTQYF
TRBV24-1	TRBJ2-2	TRBD2	NA	TGTGCCACCAGTGATCCCCGATTGACTAGCGGGGGGGCCCTAAACACCGGGGAGCTGTTTTTT	CATSDPRLTSGGALNTGELFF
TRBV10-3	TRBJ1-1	NA	many	TGTGCCACCAAAGGGGGTTCGATGAACACTGAAGCTTTCTTT	CATKGGSMNTEAFF
TRBV29-1	TRBJ2-3	NA	NA	TGCAGTGCTACAGAGATGAGCACAGATACGCAGTATTTT	CSATEMSTDTQYF
TRBV5-4	TRBJ1-2	NA	many	TGTGCCAGCAGCCTCGACAGGACGGGCTACACCTTC	CASSLDRTGYTF
TRBV7-3	TRBJ2-1	NA	many	TGTGCCAGCAGCTTATCACAGGACAATGAGCAGTTCTTC	CASSLSQDNEQFF
TRBV14	TRBJ2-1	NA	NA	TGTGCCAGCAGCCCTGCTAGTTTTCCCTACAATGAGCAGTTCTTC	CASSPASFPYNEQFF
TRBV4-1	TRBJ2-7	NA	NA	TGCGCCAACCGCCCAGGACAGCAGTCCTACGAGCAGTACTTC	CANRPGQQSYEQYF
TRBV9	TRBJ1-2	TRBD1	few	TGTGCCAGCAGCGTCGCGGGGACAGCGGGGGACTATGGCTACACCTTC	CASSVAGTAGDYGYTF
TRBV5-1	TRBJ2-1	TRBD2	NA	TGCGCCAGCAGCGGGGGGCTAGCGGGAGTACAAAATGAGCAGTTCTTC	CASSGGLAGVQNEQFF
TRBV5-4	TRBJ2-7	TRBD1	NA	TGTGCCAGCAGCGGGGGACAGGGTGCTTTCTACGAGCAGTACTTC	CASSGGQGAFYEQYF
TRBV4-1	TRBJ2-1	NA	NA	TGCGCCAGCAGCCACTTACCCCGACCCAGCTCCTACAATGAGCAGTTCTTC	CASSHLPRPSSYNEQFF
TRBV12-3/TRBV12-4	TRBJ1-6	NA	many	TGTGCCAGCAGTTTAGATATAGGGCTGACACCCCTCCACTTT	CASSLDIGLTPLHF
TRBV2	TRBJ2-5	TRBD1	few	TGTGCCAGCTCCCCCGGGACAGTCCAAGAGACCCAGTACTTC	CASSPGTVQETQYF
TRBV5-1	TRBJ2-7	NA	NA	TGCGCCAGCAGCTTGATTCCCGAGGCAGGGGAAGAGAAGTACTTC	CASSLIPEAGEEKYF
TRBV20-1	TRBJ2-7	NA	NA	TGCAGTGCTAGATTCGAGCTGGGTTCCTACGAGCAGTACTTC	CSARFELGSYEQYF
TRBV5-1	TRBJ2-2	NA	once	TGCGCCAGCAGCTGGAAGACGGACACGAACACCGGGGAGCTGTTTTTT	CASSWKTDTNTGELFF
TRBV7-2	TRBJ2-3	NA	many	TGTGCCAGCAGCTTAGGGTCGAGGGGGGCAGGAGATACGCAGTATTTT	CASSLGSRGAGDTQYF
TRBV7-3	TRBJ2-5	NA	few	TGTGCCAGCAGCTTAGAGCCTAGCCAAGAGACCCAGTACTTC	CASSLEPSQETQYF
TRBV12-3/TRBV12-4	TRBJ1-6	NA	many	TGTGCCAGCAGTTTCTCCCCGCCACCCCTCCACTTT	CASSFSPPPLHF
TRBV9	TRBJ1-4	TRBD1	NA	TGTGCCAGCAGCGTTTCCTCAGGGGGTCTGCAATTGTTTTTT	CASSVSSGGLQLFF
TRBV9	TRBJ1-6	TRBD1	NA	TGTGCCAGCAGCCAGGGGGCTACCTATAATTCACCCCTCCACTTT	CASSQGATYNSPLHF
TRBV5-1	TRBJ2-5	NA	NA	TGCGCCAGCAGACGGGGGTACCAAGGGACCCAGTACTTC	CASRRGYQGTQYF
TRBV12-3/TRBV12-4	TRBJ2-2	NA	NA	TGTGCCAACTCAAGGGTTTCCGGGGAGCTGTTTTTT	CANSRVSGELFF
TRBV7-2	TRBJ1-5	TRBD1	few	TGTGCCAGCAGCACCCTGGGACAGGGGTACAATCAGCCCCAGCATTTT	CASSTLGQGYNQPQHF
TRBV5-4	TRBJ2-7	NA	NA	TGTGCCAGCAGCTTGGACTATTCCTACGAGCAGTACTTC	CASSLDYSYEQYF
TRBV15	TRBJ1-1	NA	once	TGTACCACCAGCAGCAAAGAGAACACCGAAGCTTTCTTT	CTTSSKENTEAFF
TRBV7-3	TRBJ1-5	NA	few	TGTGCCAGCAGCTTACACGACGGGGTGGGGACACCGCCCCAGCATTTT	CASSLHDGVGTPPQHF
TRBV9	TRBJ2-5	NA	NA	TGTGCCAGCAGCGTAACCCCTAGCCCCCGAGGCGAGACCCAGTACTTC	CASSVTPSPRGETQYF
TRBV30	TRBJ1-1	NA	once	TGTGCCTGGAGTGGCGGGCGAGAAGCTTTCTTT	CAWSGGREAFF
TRBV7-3	TRBJ1-3	NA	many	TGTGCCAGCAGCTTAATCGCGGTCAAATCTGGAAACACCATATATTTT	CASSLIAVKSGNTIYF
TRBV20-1	TRBJ1-5	NA	NA	TGCAGTGCTGGAGTAGGGGCTCAGCCCCAGCATTTT	CSAGVGAQPQHF
TRBV5-1	TRBJ2-1	TRBD2	NA	TGCGCCAGCAGCACCGATTTAGCGGGTACCAATGAGCAGTTCTTC	CASSTDLAGTNEQFF
TRBV4-2	TRBJ2-5	TRBD2	few	TGTGCCAGCAGCCAAGAGGAGGGACTAGTCCAAGAGACCCAGTACTTC	CASSQEEGLVQETQYF